The rows below give T cell receptor beta chains drawn from one sample of a study of blood T cell repertoires in COVID-19. Clones were sequenced by immunoSEQ multiplex PCR, and TCRdb holds only the in-frame ones, with some missing. The repertoire holds about 170,000 clones, with approximately 83% as singletons. Sequenced material: peripheral blood. These TCRs come from a man aged 65-85 years with active or convalescent COVID-19. CDR3s include the opening cysteine and the closing phenylalanine or tryptophan. The D gene is left open where the match is weak. Clone size, where shown, is once, few, many, or a class for clones that have expanded.

j_gene: TRBJ2-3
v_gene: TRBV20-1
d_gene: TRBD1
abundance: NA
CDR3nt: TGCAGTGCTAGTCCCGGGACAGGGATCACAGATACGCAGTATTTT
CDR3aa: CSASPGTGITDTQYF

j_gene: TRBJ2-2
v_gene: TRBV12-5
d_gene: TRBD2
abundance: NA
CDR3nt: TGTGCTAGTGCTCTAGCGGGGGGCACCGGGGAGCTGTTTTTT
CDR3aa: CASALAGGTGELFF

j_gene: TRBJ2-7
v_gene: TRBV6-2/TRBV6-3
d_gene: NA
abundance: NA
CDR3nt: TGTGCCAGCAGTTACGAATTTCCGGGACTCCCCGTCGAGCAGTACTTC
CDR3aa: CASSYEFPGLPVEQYF

j_gene: TRBJ1-5
v_gene: TRBV29-1
d_gene: TRBD1
abundance: NA
CDR3nt: TGCAGTGTGGGGACAGCGAGCAATCAGCCCCAGCATTTT
CDR3aa: CSVGTASNQPQHF

j_gene: TRBJ1-2
v_gene: TRBV4-3
d_gene: NA
abundance: NA
CDR3nt: TGCGCCAGCAGCCCCCCCGGGGGGGCTTCCTATGGCTACACCTTC
CDR3aa: CASSPPGGASYGYTF

j_gene: TRBJ2-6
v_gene: TRBV4-1
d_gene: NA
abundance: NA
CDR3nt: TGCGCCAGCAGCCCGGGAGGACAGGGAGGTTCTGGGGCCAACGTCCTGACTTTC
CDR3aa: CASSPGGQGGSGANVLTF

j_gene: TRBJ1-4
v_gene: TRBV5-1
d_gene: TRBD1
abundance: NA
CDR3nt: TGCGCCAGCAGCGCGGGACAGACCTCAGCAGCTAATGAAAAACTGTTTTTT
CDR3aa: CASSAGQTSAANEKLFF

j_gene: TRBJ2-3
v_gene: TRBV2
d_gene: TRBD1
abundance: NA
CDR3nt: TGTGCCAGCAGCGGACAGGGATTGAGCACAGATACGCAGTATTTT
CDR3aa: CASSGQGLSTDTQYF

j_gene: TRBJ2-7
v_gene: TRBV7-2
d_gene: TRBD2
abundance: NA
CDR3nt: TGTGCCAGCAGCGGTACGGGACTAGCTTCCTACGAGCAGTACTTC
CDR3aa: CASSGTGLASYEQYF

j_gene: TRBJ1-1
v_gene: TRBV7-9
d_gene: NA
abundance: few
CDR3nt: TGTGCCAGCAGCGCCTCACAGGTGAACACTGAAGCTTTCTTT
CDR3aa: CASSASQVNTEAFF

j_gene: TRBJ1-5
v_gene: TRBV7-2
d_gene: NA
abundance: once
CDR3nt: TGTGCCAGCAGCCCATCCGCGGGGACGGCCCGCGTAGGATCCCAGCATTTT
CDR3aa: CASSPSAGTARVGSQHF

j_gene: TRBJ2-2
v_gene: TRBV5-1
d_gene: NA
abundance: NA
CDR3nt: TGCGCCAGCAGCTTGGCAGTAAGGGGTTCCGGGGAGCTGTTTTTT
CDR3aa: CASSLAVRGSGELFF

j_gene: TRBJ2-3
v_gene: TRBV5-4
d_gene: TRBD2
abundance: NA
CDR3nt: TGTGCCAGCAGCCCCGCCCTGACTAGCGGCCGCACAGATACGCAGTATTTT
CDR3aa: CASSPALTSGRTDTQYF

j_gene: TRBJ2-1
v_gene: TRBV19
d_gene: NA
abundance: NA
CDR3nt: TGTGCCAGTAGGCCTAGTCGATCCTACAATGAGCAGTTCTTC
CDR3aa: CASRPSRSYNEQFF

j_gene: TRBJ1-1
v_gene: TRBV5-1
d_gene: NA
abundance: NA
CDR3nt: TGCGCCAGCAGCTTAAACACCGGGGGAACTGAAGCTTTCTTT
CDR3aa: CASSLNTGGTEAFF

j_gene: TRBJ2-1
v_gene: TRBV12-3/TRBV12-4
d_gene: TRBD1
abundance: NA
CDR3nt: TGTGCCAGCAGTTCTTGGACAGGCAATGAGCAGTTCTTC
CDR3aa: CASSSWTGNEQFF

j_gene: TRBJ2-7
v_gene: TRBV15
d_gene: TRBD2
abundance: NA
CDR3nt: TGTGCCACCAGCAGACTAGCGGGGGCTCTCTCCTACGAGCAGTACTTC
CDR3aa: CATSRLAGALSYEQYF

j_gene: TRBJ1-1
v_gene: TRBV6-5
d_gene: NA
abundance: NA
CDR3nt: TGTGCCAGCAGTTACTCGAGGGTAATGAACACTGAAGCTTTCTTT
CDR3aa: CASSYSRVMNTEAFF

j_gene: TRBJ2-5
v_gene: TRBV29-1
d_gene: TRBD2
abundance: NA
CDR3nt: TGCAGCGTTGTCGTTTTTCCCCTAGCGGGGCAAGAGACCCAGTACTTC
CDR3aa: CSVVVFPLAGQETQYF

j_gene: TRBJ2-7
v_gene: TRBV10-2
d_gene: TRBD2
abundance: few
CDR3nt: TGCGCCAGCAGTGAGTCTGGGGCGGGAGCGTACGAGCAGTACTTC
CDR3aa: CASSESGAGAYEQYF

j_gene: TRBJ2-1
v_gene: TRBV18
d_gene: TRBD1
abundance: NA
CDR3nt: TGTGCCAGCTCACCCGGGACAGGGGCTTACAATGAGCAGTTCTTC
CDR3aa: CASSPGTGAYNEQFF

j_gene: TRBJ2-1
v_gene: TRBV4-3
d_gene: TRBD1
abundance: NA
CDR3nt: TGCGCCAGCAGCCATGCCGGGACAGGGGGTCCTGAGCAGTTCTTC
CDR3aa: CASSHAGTGGPEQFF

j_gene: TRBJ2-5
v_gene: TRBV5-8
d_gene: TRBD2
abundance: NA
CDR3nt: TGTGCCAGCAGGGCGAGGACTAGCGGGGTCTTGGTGTACTTC
CDR3aa: CASRARTSGVLVYF

j_gene: TRBJ1-5
v_gene: TRBV12-3/TRBV12-4
d_gene: NA
abundance: NA
CDR3nt: TGTGCCAGCACCTCAGGGCCAGATCAGCCCCAGCATTTT
CDR3aa: CASTSGPDQPQHF

j_gene: TRBJ1-6
v_gene: TRBV11-2
d_gene: NA
abundance: few
CDR3nt: TGTGCCAGCAGCGACCAAGGGGTTTCCTATAATTCACCCCTCCACTTT
CDR3aa: CASSDQGVSYNSPLHF

j_gene: TRBJ2-7
v_gene: TRBV30
d_gene: NA
abundance: NA
CDR3nt: TGTGCCAGCAAGGGGGTCTCCTACGAGCAGTACTTC
CDR3aa: CASKGVSYEQYF

j_gene: TRBJ2-1
v_gene: TRBV6-5
d_gene: TRBD1
abundance: NA
CDR3nt: TGTGCCAGCAGTTACTCGACAGGGGGGTGGGATGAGCAGTTCTTC
CDR3aa: CASSYSTGGWDEQFF

j_gene: TRBJ1-3
v_gene: TRBV7-2
d_gene: NA
abundance: few
CDR3nt: TGTGCCAGCAGCAGCTGGGGGCCAGGGAACACCATATATTTT
CDR3aa: CASSSWGPGNTIYF

j_gene: TRBJ2-3
v_gene: TRBV24-1
d_gene: TRBD2
abundance: NA
CDR3nt: TGTGCCACCAGTGATCCCATAGCGGGGGGCACAGATACGCAGTATTTT
CDR3aa: CATSDPIAGGTDTQYF

j_gene: TRBJ1-2
v_gene: TRBV27
d_gene: NA
abundance: NA
CDR3nt: TGTGCCAGCAGTTTATCCCCCGACTCCTATGGCTACACCTTC
CDR3aa: CASSLSPDSYGYTF

j_gene: TRBJ1-1
v_gene: TRBV11-2
d_gene: NA
abundance: NA
CDR3nt: TGTGCCAGCAGCCCCGGGGGGGGGAGAACTGAAGCTTTCTTT
CDR3aa: CASSPGGGRTEAFF

j_gene: TRBJ1-2
v_gene: TRBV15
d_gene: NA
abundance: NA
CDR3nt: TGTGCCACCAGCAGAGACAGAAACTATGGCTACACCTTC
CDR3aa: CATSRDRNYGYTF

j_gene: TRBJ2-3
v_gene: TRBV6-6
d_gene: NA
abundance: NA
CDR3nt: TGTGCCAGCAGTTACTCGGAGGGAATTAGCACAGATACGCAGTATTTT
CDR3aa: CASSYSEGISTDTQYF

j_gene: TRBJ2-7
v_gene: TRBV24-1
d_gene: NA
abundance: NA
CDR3nt: TGTGCCACCAGTGGAGGGCCCGTCTACGAGCAGTACTTC
CDR3aa: CATSGGPVYEQYF

j_gene: TRBJ2-5
v_gene: TRBV18
d_gene: NA
abundance: NA
CDR3nt: TGTGCCAGCTCACCACCAGGCAGCGAAGAGACCCAGTACTTC
CDR3aa: CASSPPGSEETQYF

j_gene: TRBJ2-1
v_gene: TRBV24-1
d_gene: NA
abundance: NA
CDR3nt: TGTGCCACCAGTGACTCTAACTCCTACAATGAGCAGTTCTTC
CDR3aa: CATSDSNSYNEQFF

j_gene: TRBJ1-1
v_gene: TRBV5-1
d_gene: NA
abundance: NA
CDR3nt: TGCGCCAGCAGCGCAGGGATGAACACTGAAGCTTTCTTT
CDR3aa: CASSAGMNTEAFF

j_gene: TRBJ1-1
v_gene: TRBV7-2
d_gene: NA
abundance: NA
CDR3nt: TGTGCCAGCAGCTTCCCACCCAGGGGCACTGAAGCTTTCTTT
CDR3aa: CASSFPPRGTEAFF

j_gene: TRBJ2-3
v_gene: TRBV3-1/TRBV3-2
d_gene: NA
abundance: once
CDR3nt: TGTGCCAGCGGGGGCGGGAGAAGGCTTACTAGCACAGATACGCAGTATTTT
CDR3aa: CASGGGRRLTSTDTQYF

j_gene: TRBJ1-3
v_gene: TRBV19
d_gene: NA
abundance: NA
CDR3nt: TGTGCCAGTAGTGGAAGAGACAGAAACACCATATATTTT
CDR3aa: CASSGRDRNTIYF

j_gene: TRBJ1-4
v_gene: TRBV11-2
d_gene: NA
abundance: few
CDR3nt: TGTGCCAGCAGCATAAAGGGGACAACACGTCGGACTAATGAAAAACTGTTTTTT
CDR3aa: CASSIKGTTRRTNEKLFF

j_gene: TRBJ1-4
v_gene: TRBV7-2
d_gene: NA
abundance: NA
CDR3nt: TGTGCCAGCAGCCACGGAGGTTCCGATGAAAAACTGTTTTTT
CDR3aa: CASSHGGSDEKLFF

j_gene: TRBJ1-4
v_gene: TRBV7-9
d_gene: NA
abundance: NA
CDR3nt: TGTGCCAGCAGCTTAGATGGAGCGTCTAATGAAAAACTGTTTTTT
CDR3aa: CASSLDGASNEKLFF

j_gene: TRBJ1-2
v_gene: TRBV6-5
d_gene: NA
abundance: NA
CDR3nt: TGTGCCAGCAGTCCTTACGGAGTTCGGGGCTACACCTTC
CDR3aa: CASSPYGVRGYTF

j_gene: TRBJ2-1
v_gene: TRBV19
d_gene: NA
abundance: NA
CDR3nt: TGTGCCAGTAGTATATCGGGTGCGGTTGAGCAGTTCTTC
CDR3aa: CASSISGAVEQFF